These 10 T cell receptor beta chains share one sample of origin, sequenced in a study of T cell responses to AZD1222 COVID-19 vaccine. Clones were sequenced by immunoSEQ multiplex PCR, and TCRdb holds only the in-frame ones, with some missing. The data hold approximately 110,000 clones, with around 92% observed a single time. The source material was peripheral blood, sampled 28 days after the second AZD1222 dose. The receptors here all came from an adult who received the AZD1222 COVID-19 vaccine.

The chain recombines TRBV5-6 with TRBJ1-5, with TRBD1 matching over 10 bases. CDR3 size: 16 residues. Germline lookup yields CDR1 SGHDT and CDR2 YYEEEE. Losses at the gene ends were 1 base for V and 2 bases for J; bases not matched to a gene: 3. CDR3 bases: TGTGCCAGCAGCTTGAGGGGGACAGGGGGCAATCAGCCCCAGCATTTT. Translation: CASSLRGTGGNQPQHF. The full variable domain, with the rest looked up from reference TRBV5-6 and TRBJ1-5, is DAGVTQSPTHLIKTRGQQVTLRCSPKSGHDTVSWYQQALGQGPQFIFQYYEEEERQRGNFPDRFSGHQFPNYSSELNVNALLLGDSALYLCASSLRGTGGNQPQHFGDGTRLSIL.

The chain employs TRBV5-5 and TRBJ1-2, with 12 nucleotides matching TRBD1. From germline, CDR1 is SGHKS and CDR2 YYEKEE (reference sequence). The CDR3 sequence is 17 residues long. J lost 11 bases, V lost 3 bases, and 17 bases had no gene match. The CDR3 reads CASSSKNVMGQGASYTF. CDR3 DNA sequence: TGTGCCAGCAGCTCTAAAAACGTAATGGGACAGGGGGCGTCGTACACCTTC.

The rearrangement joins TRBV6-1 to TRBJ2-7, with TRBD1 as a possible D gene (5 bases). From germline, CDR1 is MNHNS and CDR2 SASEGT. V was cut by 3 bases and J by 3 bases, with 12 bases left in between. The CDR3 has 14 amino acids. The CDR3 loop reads CASSEAGSGYEQYF. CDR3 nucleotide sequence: TGTGCCAGCAGTGAGGCAGGGTCTGGCTACGAGCAGTACTTC.

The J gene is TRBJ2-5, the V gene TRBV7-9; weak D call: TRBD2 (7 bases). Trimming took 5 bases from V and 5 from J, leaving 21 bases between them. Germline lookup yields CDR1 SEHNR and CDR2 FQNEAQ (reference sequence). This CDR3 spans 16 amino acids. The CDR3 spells CASSRRWGGPDETQYF. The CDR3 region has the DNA TGTGCCAGCAGCCGTCGATGGGGGGGCCCAGACGAGACCCAGTACTTC.

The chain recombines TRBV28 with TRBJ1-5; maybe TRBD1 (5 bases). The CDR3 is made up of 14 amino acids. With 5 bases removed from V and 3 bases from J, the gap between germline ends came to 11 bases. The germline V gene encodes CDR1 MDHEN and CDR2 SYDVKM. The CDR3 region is CASSGDVVNQPQHF. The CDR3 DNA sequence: TGTGCCAGCAGTGGGGACGTTGTCAATCAGCCCCAGCATTTT.

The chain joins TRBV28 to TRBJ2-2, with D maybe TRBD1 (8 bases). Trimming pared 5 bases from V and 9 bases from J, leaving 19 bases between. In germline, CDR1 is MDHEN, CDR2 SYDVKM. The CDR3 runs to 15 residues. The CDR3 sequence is CASSIMTQGGWELFF. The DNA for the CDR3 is TGTGCCAGCAGTATTATGACACAGGGGGGGTGGGAGCTGTTTTTT. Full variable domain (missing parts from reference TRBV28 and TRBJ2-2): DVKVTQSSRYLVKRTGEKVFLECVQDMDHENMFWYRQDPGLGLRLIYFSYDVKMKEKGDIPEGYSVSREKKERFSLILESASTNQTSMYLCASSIMTQGGWELFFGEGSRLTVL.

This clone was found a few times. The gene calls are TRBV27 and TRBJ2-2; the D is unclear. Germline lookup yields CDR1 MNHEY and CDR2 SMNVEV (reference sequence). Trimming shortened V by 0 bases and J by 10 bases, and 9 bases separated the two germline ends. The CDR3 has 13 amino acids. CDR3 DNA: TGTGCCAGCAGTTTATCCAGGCCGGCGGAGCTGTTTTTT. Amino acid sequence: CASSLSRPAELFF.

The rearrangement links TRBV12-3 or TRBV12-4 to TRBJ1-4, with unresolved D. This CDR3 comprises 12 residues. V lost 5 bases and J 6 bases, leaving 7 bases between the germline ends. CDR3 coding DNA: TGTGCCAGCAGTCAGCCGTATGAAAAACTGTTTTTT. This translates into CASSQPYEKLFF.

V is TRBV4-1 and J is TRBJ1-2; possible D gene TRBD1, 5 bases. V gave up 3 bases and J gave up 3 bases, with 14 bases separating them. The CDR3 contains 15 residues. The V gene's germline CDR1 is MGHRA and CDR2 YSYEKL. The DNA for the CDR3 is TGCGCCAGCAGCCATGCAACCGGGACTGACTATGGCTACACCTTC. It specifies CASSHATGTDYGYTF.

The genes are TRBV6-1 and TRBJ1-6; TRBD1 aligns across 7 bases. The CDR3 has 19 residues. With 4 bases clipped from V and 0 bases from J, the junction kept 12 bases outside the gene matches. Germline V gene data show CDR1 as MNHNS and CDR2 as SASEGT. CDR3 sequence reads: CASSARAGQLFSYNSPLHF. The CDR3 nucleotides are TGTGCCAGCAGTGCCCGTGCGGGACAGCTTTTCTCCTATAATTCACCCCTCCACTTT.